This T cell receptor (beta chain) was obtained from a study of T cell repertoires in cytomegalovirus infection. Looking at the study overall: From public TCR beta signatures came an indication of both CMV infection and matching HLA type. Whole-study findings and limits: CMV-specific TCR beta clonotypes restricted by HLA-C were the ones dominating the ex vivo response. The cumulative frequency of public TCR beta families distinguished individuals who carried CMV together with the relevant HLA.

This clonotype was seen ten or more times. The antigen is not known. TCRdb re-derived calls from the reads in MiXCR, one entry per CDR3 protein. The table lists hundreds of thousands of distinct CDR3 sequences, under 20% of them singletons. The CDR3 is made up of 16 amino acids. V lost 0 bases and J lost 6, with 15 bases in between. Germline assignment: CDR1 LNHNV and CDR2 YYDKDF (reference sequence). This TCR came from a human donor in good health (CMV status not recorded). Some clones in this sample may be carry-over from other donors' samples. The sequenced sample consisted of PBMCs. The V call is TRBV15, the J call TRBJ2-1; TRBD2 is a possible D gene (6 bases). CDR3 amino acids: CATSRDGGAAGNEQFF. For the CDR3, the DNA is TGTGCCACCAGCAGAGATGGAGGGGCGGCTGGCAATGAGCAGTTCTTC.